This T cell receptor (beta chain) was sequenced in a study of CD8 T cells in ankylosing spondylitis. Overall study results and limits: As for the disease-linked clones, they showed a CD8+ phenotype and occurred at relatively low frequencies in peripheral blood. Researchers reportedly found disease-linked clones significantly enriched in matched ankylosing spondylitis synovial fluid. A motif of fewer than ten highly homologous TCR beta variants was seen as apparently characteristic of ankylosing spondylitis blood. Some of the motif variants had earlier been found in reactive arthritis patients' fluid and blood.

As the method for making TCR beta libraries, quantitative 5'-RACE with molecular barcodes was used. TCRdb ran MiXCR on the 5' RACE reads and lists one entry per CDR3 protein. The sample lists hundreds of thousands of distinct CDR3 sequences; about 12% were seen once. For this clonotype: Its specificity is unknown.

Source material: blood, either unsorted or a sorted T cell fraction (not recorded which). The sequence came from a male donor with ankylosing spondylitis.

The DNA of the CDR3 is TGTGCCAGCAGCTTGTTTAGCGGGAGTGGGCAAGAGACCCAGTACTTC. Protein product: CASSLFSGSGQETQYF. This chain uses TRBV5-6 with TRBJ2-5, with 9 bases matching TRBD2. Unmatched junction bases numbered 6, after V lost 1 base and J lost 2 bases. CDR3 length: 16 amino acids. Germline CDR1 is SGHDT and CDR2 is YYEEEE.